The 21 T cell receptor beta chains listed next were all sequenced from one sample in a study of human T cells and chemical hapten exposure. Each CDR3 protein is one row after TCRdb ran MiXCR on the RACE reads. The table records 360,000 or so distinct CDR3 sequences, roughly 6% of them present only once. Sample time point: patch test 2, 6 weeks after DPC sensitization. Described treatment: therapeutic diphenylcyclopropenone sensitization with weekly scalp DPC. The sample in question was whole blood, obtained in connection with sensitization to the hapten diphenylcyclopropenone (DPC). The receptors originated from a woman aged 18-29 years with alopecia areata. Some clones in this sample may be carry-over from other donors' samples.

This chain connects TRBV6-4 to TRBJ1-1, with TRBD1 as a possible D gene (5 bases). This CDR3 contains 13 residues. With 6 bases removed from V and 3 bases from J, the gap between germline ends came to 11 bases. Germline values: CDR1 MRHNA, CDR2 SNTAGT. CDR3 sequence reads: CASRTAPYTEAFF. CDR3 coding DNA: TGTGCCAGCAGGACAGCGCCCTACACTGAAGCTTTCTTT.

This clonotype was observed many times. The CDR3 DNA reads as TGTGCCAGCAGCCAACGATGGACAGAATCTGCTGGAAACACCATATATTTT. It encodes CASSQRWTESAGNTIYF. This chain uses TRBV4-2 with TRBJ1-3; D might be TRBD1 (6 bases). Germline CDR1 is LGHNA and CDR2 is YNFKEQ. V gave up 2 bases and J gave up 2 bases, with 16 bases separating them. The CDR3 totals 17 residues.

The genes are TRBV19 and TRBJ1-4, with a weak D call TRBD1 (6 bases). Germline V CDR1 and CDR2: LNHDA, SQIVND (reference sequence). V dropped 6 bases and J dropped 4 bases, with 12 bases sitting between them. The CDR3 runs 14 residues. CDR3 nucleotide sequence: TGTGCCAGTAGCCGCGGACAGAATAATGAAAAACTGTTTTTT. It codes for CASSRGQNNEKLFF.

In its sample, this clonotype was seen a few times. V is TRBV28 and J is TRBJ1-3; possibly TRBD1 for D (5 bases). The germline V and J ends were trimmed by 8 bases and 0 bases, with 20 bases remaining between them. The germline CDR1 and CDR2 sequences are MDHEN and SYDVKM. The CDR3 runs to 17 residues. DNA of the CDR3: TGTGCCAGCGGGGGTCCAAGTGAGTCCAACTCTGGAAACACCATATATTTT. Its protein product is CASGGPSESNSGNTIYF.

This clonotype was counted at least ten times. The gene calls are TRBV27 and TRBJ1-5, with TRBD1 matching over 8 bases. V lost 3 bases to trimming and J lost 7 bases; unmatched junction nucleotides: 5. Germline V gives CDR1 MNHEY, CDR2 SMNVEV (reference sequence). The CDR3 covers 14 residues. The CDR3 nucleotides are TGTGCCAGCAGTTTCCACAGGGGGGGACAGCCCCAGCATTTT. This translates into CASSFHRGGQPQHF.

The J gene is TRBJ2-3, the V gene TRBV6-5; D is tentatively TRBD1 or TRBD2 (7 bases each). The CDR3 contains 14 residues. V lost 8 bases and J lost 6, with 18 bases in between. Germline V CDR1 and CDR2: MNHEY, SVGAGI. In nucleotides, the CDR3 is TGTGCCAGCTCACCAGGGGGGGGCCAGGATACGCAGTATTTT. Translated, it gives CASSPGGGQDTQYF.

The chain recombines TRBV7-2 with TRBJ2-1; the D is unclear. The CDR3 is made up of 12 amino acids. V was pared by 3 bases and J by 8 bases, with 8 bases between. Germline V lookup: CDR1 SGHTA, CDR2 FQGNSA. The CDR3 DNA reads as TGTGCCAGCAGCTTTTCTACCGATGAGCAGTTCTTC. Residues: CASSFSTDEQFF.

This clonotype was counted between two and nine times. The chain links TRBV6-1 to TRBJ2-4, with D possibly matching TRBD1 (5 bases). V was shortened by 4 bases and J by 9 bases, with 16 bases between the two germline ends. The CDR3 consists of 14 residues. The germline V gene encodes CDR1 MNHNS and CDR2 SASEGT. The chain's CDR3 is CASSGKGQGSIQYF. The CDR3 DNA is TGTGCCAGCAGTGGAAAAGGTCAGGGCAGCATTCAGTACTTC.

There are a few counts of this clonotype. The chain has TRBV6-2 or TRBV6-3 and TRBJ1-5; the match to TRBD1 covers 7 bases. CDR3 length: 17 residues. In germline, CDR1 is MNHEY, CDR2 SVGEGT. Germline trimming cut 2 bases from V and 0 bases from J; bases unmatched to any gene: 7. The CDR3 DNA reads TGTGCCAGCAGTTACCGCCGGGACAGTCCTAGCAATCAGCCCCAGCATTTT. It encodes CASSYRRDSPSNQPQHF.

There are a few counts of this clonotype. The chain is built from TRBV4-3 and TRBJ2-2; D possibly corresponds to TRBD2 (5 bases). CDR1 is LGHNA, CDR2 YSLEER, per germline. V was trimmed by 0 bases and J by 3 bases, leaving 11 bases between them. The CDR3 covers 16 residues. The DNA of the CDR3 is TGCGCCAGCAGCCAAGATCCCGGACTGTACACCGGGGAGCTGTTTTTT. Its protein product is CASSQDPGLYTGELFF.

Ten or more counts support this clonotype. V and J are TRBV21-1 and TRBJ2-7; the table names TRBD1, a call not compared with the DNA. TRBV21-1 constitutes a pseudogene. This CDR3 spans 13 amino acids. The CDR3 DNA reads TGTGCCAGCACCACCCCCGGGGCGGGCGGGCAGTACTTC. Its translation is CASTTPGAGGQYF.

This clonotype came up a few times. This chain connects TRBV9 to TRBJ2-7, with no clear D. The V and J ends lost 0 bases and 5 bases respectively, with 9 bases between them. This CDR3 has 13 residues. The germline CDR1 and CDR2 sequences are SGDLS and YYNGEE. Here the CDR3 DNA reads TGTGCCAGCAGCGTAGTTCCCTTCGACGAGCAGTACTTC. It encodes CASSVVPFDEQYF.

There are a few counts of this clonotype. This chain connects TRBV7-2 to TRBJ2-1, with D possibly TRBD1 on 6 matching bases. The germline V gene encodes CDR1 SGHTA and CDR2 FQGNSA. Trimming took off 6 bases at V and 5 bases at J, with 14 bases between the two ends. The CDR3 extends over 14 amino acids. CDR3 region: CASRQGTSNNEQFF. Here the CDR3 DNA reads TGTGCCAGCAGACAAGGGACATCCAACAATGAGCAGTTCTTC.

V and J are TRBV18 and TRBJ2-7; no clear D gene. Trimming took 2 bases from V and 0 from J, leaving 8 bases between them. CDR1 is KGHSH and CDR2 is LQKENI in the germline V gene. The CDR3 totals 14 residues. CDR3 in amino acids: CASSPSQDSYEQYF. CDR3 coding DNA: TGTGCCAGCTCACCATCCCAGGACTCCTACGAGCAGTACTTC.

This clonotype was detected many times. The chain couples TRBV12-3 or TRBV12-4 to TRBJ1-2; D call uncertain. V gave up 1 base and J gave up 4 bases, with 7 bases separating them. The CDR3 sequence is 13 residues long. In DNA, the CDR3 is TGTGCCAGCAGTTTAGACAGTTTCTATGGCTACACCTTC. This gives the protein CASSLDSFYGYTF.

This clonotype was observed a handful of times. This sequence joins TRBV28 and TRBJ2-5, with 11 bases fitting TRBD2. Germline V gene lookup returns CDR1 MDHEN and CDR2 SYDVKM. This CDR3 is built from 15 residues. The V segment lost 6 bases and the J segment 3 bases; nucleotides outside the gene matches: 6. This chain's CDR3 is CASRISGGAEETQYF. In nucleotides, the CDR3 is TGTGCCAGCAGAATTAGCGGGGGGGCCGAAGAGACCCAGTACTTC.

The rearrangement joins TRBV7-9 to TRBJ1-3, with TRBD1 matching 7 bases. Per the germline V gene, CDR1 is SEHNR and CDR2 is FQNEAQ (reference sequence). The CDR3 is 13 amino acids. The trim removed 8 bases at V and 8 bases at J, leaving 9 bases unmatched. This CDR3 is CASSTGLRDTIYF. The CDR3 nucleotides are TGTGCCAGCTCGACAGGGCTTCGAGACACCATATATTTT.

The chain couples TRBV12-5 to TRBJ2-1, with D possibly matching TRBD1 (6 bases). Trimming cost V 4 bases and J 13 bases, with 23 bases left between them. Germline-derived CDR1 and CDR2 are LGHNT and FRNRAP. The CDR3 contains 15 residues. The CDR3 nucleotides are TGTGCTAGTGGTTCCCCTTTCCAGGGGACGACCGAACAGTTCTTC. This encodes CASGSPFQGTTEQFF.

The rearrangement links TRBV6-5 to TRBJ2-1, with D tentatively TRBD1 or TRBD2 (6 bases each). There are 15 residues in the CDR3. V was cut by 5 bases and J by 8 bases, with 19 bases left in between. Germline-derived CDR1 and CDR2 are MNHEY and SVGAGI. As DNA, the CDR3 is TGTGCCAGCAGTCCGGGGGCAGGGGCAGGTGATGAGCAGTTCTTC. Protein product: CASSPGAGAGDEQFF.

For this clonotype: A read error may be the cause here, since a much bigger clone is one base away. V is TRBV5-6 and J is TRBJ1-1; D gene uncertain. V lost 2 bases and J 1 base, leaving 6 bases between the germline ends. The CDR3 contains 13 residues. Germline values: CDR1 SGHDT, CDR2 YYEEEE. Here the CDR3 reads CASSFPGNTEAFF. The CDR3 DNA sequence: TGTGCCAGCAGCTTTCCAGGGAACACTGAAGCTTTCTTT.

In its sample, this clonotype was seen a few times. The V call is TRBV7-8, the J call TRBJ2-2, with D possibly TRBD2 on 5 matching bases. Germline loops: CDR1 SGHVS, CDR2 FQNEAQ. This CDR3 region has 17 residues. V shed 2 bases and J shed 6 bases, with 19 bases lying between them. CDR3 sequence reads: CASSLRKGQGSPGELFF. CDR3 coding DNA: TGTGCCAGCAGCTTAAGGAAGGGCCAAGGGAGCCCCGGGGAGCTGTTTTTT.